This T cell receptor beta chain was identified during a study of immune cell composition in non-small cell lung cancer. Study details: Most cases were lung adenocarcinoma or squamous cell carcinoma.

The protocol was immunoSEQ multiplex PCR, while the TCRdb copy is restricted to in-frame clones and leaves out a portion. Found here are around 1,700 clones, around three quarters of them singletons; the top ten hold approximately 10%. Remarks on this clone: What it binds is not known.

Overall study results and limits: Around 75% of squamous and about 31% of adenocarcinoma cases had tumour-associated clones >0.5%. It was not proven that tumour-reactive clones equal dominant tumour-associated clones. TIL tumour reactivity correlated with maximal tumour-associated clone frequency in adenocarcinoma.

Trimming stripped 1 base from V and 9 bases from J, with 13 bases between. CDR3 length equals 15 residues. Germline assignment: CDR1 SGHAT and CDR2 FQNNGV. Normal lung was sampled as far from the tumour as possible, at least 3 cm. Sequenced input: non-adjacent lung tissue. The chain couples TRBV11-2 to TRBJ1-6; D remains ambiguous. The TCR sequence derives from a human donor with non-small cell lung cancer. The CDR3 reads CASSLVSSTGSPLHF. The CDR3 region has the DNA TGTGCCAGCAGCTTAGTTAGCTCAACGGGTTCACCCCTCCACTTT.